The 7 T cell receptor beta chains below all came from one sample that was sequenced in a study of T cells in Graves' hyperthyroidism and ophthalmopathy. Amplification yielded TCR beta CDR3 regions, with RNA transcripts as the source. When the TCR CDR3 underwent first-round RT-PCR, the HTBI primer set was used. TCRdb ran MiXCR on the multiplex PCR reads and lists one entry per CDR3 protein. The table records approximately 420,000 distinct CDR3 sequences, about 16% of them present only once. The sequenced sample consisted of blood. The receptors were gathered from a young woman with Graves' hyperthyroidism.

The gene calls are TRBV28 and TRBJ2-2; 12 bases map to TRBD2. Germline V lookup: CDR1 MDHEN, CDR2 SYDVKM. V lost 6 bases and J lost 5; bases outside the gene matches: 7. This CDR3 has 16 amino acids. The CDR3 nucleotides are TGTGCCAGCAGCCCTCTAGCGGGAGGGCCAACCGGGGAGCTGTTTTTT. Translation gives CASSPLAGGPTGELFF.

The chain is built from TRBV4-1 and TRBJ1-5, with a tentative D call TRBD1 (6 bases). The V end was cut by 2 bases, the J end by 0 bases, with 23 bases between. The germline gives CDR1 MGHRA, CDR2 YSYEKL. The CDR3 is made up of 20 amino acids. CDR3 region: CASSQPAGDTMYYSNQPQHF. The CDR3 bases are TGCGCCAGCAGCCAACCGGCGGGGGACACTATGTATTATAGCAATCAGCCCCAGCATTTT.

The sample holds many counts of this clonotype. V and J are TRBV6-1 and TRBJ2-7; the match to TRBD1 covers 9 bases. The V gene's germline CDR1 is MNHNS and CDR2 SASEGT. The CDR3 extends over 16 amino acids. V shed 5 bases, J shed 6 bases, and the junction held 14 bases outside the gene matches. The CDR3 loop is CASSNLPGQGSFEQYF. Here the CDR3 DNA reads TGTGCCAGCAGTAACTTGCCGGGACAGGGATCATTCGAGCAGTACTTC.

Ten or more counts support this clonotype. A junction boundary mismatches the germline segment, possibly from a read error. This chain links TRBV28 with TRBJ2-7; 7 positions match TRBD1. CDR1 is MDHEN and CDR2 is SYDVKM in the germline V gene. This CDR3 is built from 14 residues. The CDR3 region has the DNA TGCGCCAGCAGCAGGGCAGGGGGCTCCTACGAGCAGTACTTC. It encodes CASSRAGGSYEQYF.

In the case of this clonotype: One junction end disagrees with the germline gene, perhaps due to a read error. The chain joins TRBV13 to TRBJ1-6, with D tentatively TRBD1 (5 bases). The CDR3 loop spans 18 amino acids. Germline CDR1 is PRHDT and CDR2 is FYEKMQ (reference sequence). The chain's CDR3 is CASTLGGVGPGGNSPLHF. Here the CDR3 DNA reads TGTGCCAGCACCTTAGGCGGAGTCGGGCCCGGGGGTAATTCACCCCTCCACTTT.

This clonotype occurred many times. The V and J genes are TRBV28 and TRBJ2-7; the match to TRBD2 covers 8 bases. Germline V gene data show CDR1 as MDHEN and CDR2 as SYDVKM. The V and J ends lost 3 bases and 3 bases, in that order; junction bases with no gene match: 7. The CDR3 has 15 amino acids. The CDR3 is CASSFERELLYEQYF. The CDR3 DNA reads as TGTGCCAGCAGTTTTGAGCGGGAGTTGCTCTACGAGCAGTACTTC.

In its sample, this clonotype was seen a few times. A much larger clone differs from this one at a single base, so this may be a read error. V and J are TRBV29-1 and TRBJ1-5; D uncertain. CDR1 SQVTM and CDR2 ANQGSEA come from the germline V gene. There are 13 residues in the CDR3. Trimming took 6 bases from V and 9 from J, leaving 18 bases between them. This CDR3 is CSVADHTDRPQHF. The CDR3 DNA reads TGCAGCGTCGCGGATCATACCGATCGGCCCCAGCATTTT.